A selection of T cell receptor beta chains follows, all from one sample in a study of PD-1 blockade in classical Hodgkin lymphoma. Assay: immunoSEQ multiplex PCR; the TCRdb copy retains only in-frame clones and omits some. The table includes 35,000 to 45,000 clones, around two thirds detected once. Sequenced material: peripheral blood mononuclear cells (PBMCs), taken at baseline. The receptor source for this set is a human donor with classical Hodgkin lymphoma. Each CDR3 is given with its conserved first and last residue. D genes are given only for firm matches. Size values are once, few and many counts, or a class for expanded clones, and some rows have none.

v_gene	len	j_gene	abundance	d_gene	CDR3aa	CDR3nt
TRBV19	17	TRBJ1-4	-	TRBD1	CASTEVRRTGVNEKLFF	TGTGCCAGTACCGAGGTGAGGAGGACAGGAGTTAATGAAAAACTGTTTTTT
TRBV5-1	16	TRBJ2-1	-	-	CASSLEWGSASLEQFF	TGCGCCAGCAGCTTGGAATGGGGGAGCGCCTCCCTAGAGCAGTTCTTC
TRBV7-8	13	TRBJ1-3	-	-	CASTLVGGNTIYF	TGTGCCAGCACCCTAGTAGGGGGAAACACCATATATTTT
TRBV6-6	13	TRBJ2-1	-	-	CASRALPSWEQFF	TGTGCCAGCAGGGCCCTCCCATCATGGGAGCAGTTCTTC
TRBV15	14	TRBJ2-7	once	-	CATSRDGTGVGQYF	TGTGCCACCAGCAGAGATGGGACCGGGGTGGGGCAGTACTTC
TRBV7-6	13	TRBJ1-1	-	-	CASNDPGVTEAFF	TGTGCCAGCAACGACCCCGGGGTAACTGAAGCTTTCTTT
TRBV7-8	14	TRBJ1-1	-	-	CASSETGRIPEAFF	TGTGCCAGCAGCGAGACAGGACGAATACCTGAAGCTTTCTTT
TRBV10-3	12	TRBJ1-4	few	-	CAISDWAGELFF	TGTGCCATCAGTGACTGGGCTGGTGAACTGTTTTTT
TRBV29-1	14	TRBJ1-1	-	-	CSVDGPGLNTEAFF	TGCAGCGTTGATGGGCCAGGGTTGAACACTGAAGCTTTCTTT
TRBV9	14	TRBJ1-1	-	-	CASSVATGSTEAFF	TGTGCCAGCAGCGTAGCAACAGGAAGCACTGAAGCTTTCTTT
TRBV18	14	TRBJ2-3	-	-	CASSPLSDTDTQYF	TGTGCCAGCTCACCCCTCTCAGACACAGATACGCAGTATTTT
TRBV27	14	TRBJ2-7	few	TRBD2	CASAGAGPSYEQYF	TGTGCCAGCGCGGGAGCGGGACCATCCTACGAGCAGTACTTC
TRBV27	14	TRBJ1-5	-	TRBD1	CASSLFRGAQPQHF	TGTGCCAGCAGTTTGTTCAGGGGGGCACAGCCCCAGCATTTT
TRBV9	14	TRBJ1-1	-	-	CASSVASGAAGAFF	TGTGCCAGCAGCGTAGCTAGCGGGGCAGCTGGAGCTTTCTTT
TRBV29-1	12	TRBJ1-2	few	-	CSVDTGPYGYTF	TGCAGCGTTGATACAGGGCCCTATGGCTACACCTTC
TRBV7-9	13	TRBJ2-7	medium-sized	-	CASSSALGYEQYF	TGTGCCAGCAGCTCAGCTCTCGGGTACGAGCAGTACTTC
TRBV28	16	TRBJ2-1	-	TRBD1	CASSYTGTVPNNEQFF	TGTGCCAGCAGTTATACTGGGACAGTCCCTAACAATGAGCAGTTCTTC
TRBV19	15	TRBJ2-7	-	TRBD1	CASSLVGTGIYEQYF	TGTGCCAGTAGTCTCGTCGGGACAGGGATCTACGAGCAGTACTTC
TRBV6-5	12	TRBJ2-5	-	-	CASSYPTGEQYF	TGTGCCAGCAGTTACCCCACGGGGGAGCAGTACTTC
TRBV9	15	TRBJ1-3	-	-	CASSLQGETGNTIYF	TGTGCCAGCAGCCTACAGGGTGAAACTGGAAACACCATATATTTT
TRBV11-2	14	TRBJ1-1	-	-	CASSSVRGSTEAFF	TGTGCCAGCAGCTCGGTCCGGGGTAGCACTGAAGCTTTCTTT
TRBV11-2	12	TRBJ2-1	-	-	CASSFLRVEQFF	TGTGCCAGCAGCTTTTTGCGCGTCGAGCAGTTCTTC
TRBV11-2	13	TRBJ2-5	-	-	CASSLRHGETQYF	TGTGCCAGCAGCTTACGACATGGCGAGACCCAGTACTTC
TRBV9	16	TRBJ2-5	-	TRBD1	CASSPNRDRVGETQYF	TGTGCCAGCAGCCCGAACCGGGACAGGGTAGGCGAGACCCAGTACTTC
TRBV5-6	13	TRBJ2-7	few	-	CASSLGNNYEQYF	TGTGCCAGCAGCTTAGGGAACAACTACGAGCAGTACTTC
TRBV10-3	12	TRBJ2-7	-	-	CAIDEGSYEQYF	TGTGCCATCGATGAGGGGTCCTACGAGCAGTACTTC
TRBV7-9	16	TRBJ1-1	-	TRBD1	CASSPLEDREATEAFF	TGTGCCAGCAGCCCATTAGAGGACAGGGAAGCCACTGAAGCTTTCTTT
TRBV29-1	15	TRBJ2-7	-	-	CSVEVRPGVPYEQYF	TGCAGCGTTGAAGTACGGCCAGGGGTCCCTTACGAGCAGTACTTC
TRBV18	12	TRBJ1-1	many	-	CASSPHGDEAFF	TGTGCCAGCTCACCACACGGGGATGAAGCTTTCTTT
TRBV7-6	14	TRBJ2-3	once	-	CASRPEISGDTQYF	TGTGCCAGCAGGCCCGAAATATCTGGAGATACGCAGTATTTT
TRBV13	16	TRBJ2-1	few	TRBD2	CASNPGASGAYNEQFF	TGTGCCAGCAACCCGGGGGCTAGCGGGGCATACAATGAGCAGTTCTTC
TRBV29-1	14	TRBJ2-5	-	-	CSLGSRGRKETQYF	TGCAGCTTAGGGTCCAGGGGACGGAAAGAGACCCAGTACTTC
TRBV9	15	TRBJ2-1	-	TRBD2	CASSVGSGGVSEQFF	TGTGCCAGCAGCGTAGGGAGCGGGGGTGTTTCTGAGCAGTTCTTC
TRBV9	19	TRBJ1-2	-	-	CASSVNPIVVVGDSYGYTF	TGTGCCAGCAGCGTCAACCCAATTGTCGTTGTCGGGGATAGCTATGGCTACACCTTC
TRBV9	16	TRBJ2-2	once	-	CASSVGQGTNTGELFF	TGTGCCAGCAGCGTAGGACAAGGCACGAACACCGGGGAGCTGTTTTTT
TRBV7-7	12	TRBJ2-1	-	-	CASSDSYNEQFF	TGTGCTAGCAGCGACAGCTACAATGAGCAGTTCTTC
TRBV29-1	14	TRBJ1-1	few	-	CSVRSGGGPTEAFF	TGCAGCGTTCGCTCGGGTGGGGGGCCCACTGAAGCTTTCTTT
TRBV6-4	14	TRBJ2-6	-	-	CASSDNSGANVLTF	TGTGCCAGCAGTGACAACTCTGGGGCCAACGTCCTGACTTTC
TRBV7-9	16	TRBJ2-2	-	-	CASSSKMTANTGELFF	TGTGCCAGCAGCTCCAAGATGACAGCAAACACCGGGGAGCTGTTTTTT
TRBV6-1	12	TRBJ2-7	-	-	CASSSMGDLQYF	TGTGCCAGCAGTTCGATGGGGGATCTGCAGTACTTC
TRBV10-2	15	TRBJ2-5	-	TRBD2	CASGMTGGPRETQYF	TGCGCCAGCGGGATGACGGGAGGGCCGCGAGAGACCCAGTACTTC
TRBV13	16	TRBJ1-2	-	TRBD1	CASSLVRQGAPNGYTF	TGTGCCAGCAGCTTAGTCCGACAGGGGGCCCCCAATGGCTACACCTTC
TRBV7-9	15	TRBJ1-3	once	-	CASSSEGGPGNTIYF	TGTGCCAGCAGCTCAGAGGGGGGACCTGGAAACACCATATATTTT
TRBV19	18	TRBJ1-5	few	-	CASSMPGTGFYSNQPQHF	TGTGCCAGTAGTATGCCCGGGACGGGTTTTTATAGCAATCAGCCCCAGCATTTT
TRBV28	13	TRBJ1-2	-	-	CASSPLHENGYTF	TGTGCCAGCAGCCCCCTCCATGAGAATGGCTACACCTTC
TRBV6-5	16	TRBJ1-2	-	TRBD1	CASSYFGQGEGFGYTF	TGTGCCAGCAGTTACTTTGGACAGGGGGAAGGATTTGGCTACACCTTC
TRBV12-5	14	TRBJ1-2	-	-	CASGFWPVEIGYTF	TGTGCTAGTGGTTTTTGGCCCGTTGAGATTGGCTACACCTTC
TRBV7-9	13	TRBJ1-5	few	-	CASSLPGNQPQHF	TGTGCCAGCAGCTTACCGGGGAATCAGCCCCAGCATTTT
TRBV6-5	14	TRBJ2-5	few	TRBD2	CASSYSSGGETQYF	TGTGCCAGCAGTTACTCGTCGGGGGGGGAGACCCAGTACTTC
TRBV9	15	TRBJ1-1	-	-	CASSAGGPKEGEAFF	TGTGCCAGCAGCGCCGGGGGACCGAAGGAAGGAGAAGCTTTCTTT
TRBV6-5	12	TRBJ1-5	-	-	CASSSGNQPQHF	TGTGCCAGCAGTTCAGGGAATCAGCCCCAGCATTTT
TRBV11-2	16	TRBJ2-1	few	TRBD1	CASSLLLGQGYNEQFF	TGTGCCAGCAGCTTATTGTTGGGACAGGGTTACAATGAGCAGTTCTTC
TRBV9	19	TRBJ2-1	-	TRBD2	CASSVGGARGLAGDNEQFF	TGTGCCAGCAGCGTAGGAGGCGCTCGGGGACTAGCGGGGGACAATGAGCAGTTCTTC
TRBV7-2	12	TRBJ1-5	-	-	CASSLNNQPQHF	TGTGCCAGCAGCTTAAACAATCAGCCCCAGCATTTT
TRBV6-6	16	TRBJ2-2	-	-	CASSYSRQLGTGELFF	TGTGCCAGCAGTTACTCGAGGCAGCTGGGGACCGGGGAGCTGTTTTTT
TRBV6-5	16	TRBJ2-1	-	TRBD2	CASSYSGDYVYNEQFF	TGTGCCAGCAGTTACTCGGGGGACTATGTCTACAATGAGCAGTTCTTC